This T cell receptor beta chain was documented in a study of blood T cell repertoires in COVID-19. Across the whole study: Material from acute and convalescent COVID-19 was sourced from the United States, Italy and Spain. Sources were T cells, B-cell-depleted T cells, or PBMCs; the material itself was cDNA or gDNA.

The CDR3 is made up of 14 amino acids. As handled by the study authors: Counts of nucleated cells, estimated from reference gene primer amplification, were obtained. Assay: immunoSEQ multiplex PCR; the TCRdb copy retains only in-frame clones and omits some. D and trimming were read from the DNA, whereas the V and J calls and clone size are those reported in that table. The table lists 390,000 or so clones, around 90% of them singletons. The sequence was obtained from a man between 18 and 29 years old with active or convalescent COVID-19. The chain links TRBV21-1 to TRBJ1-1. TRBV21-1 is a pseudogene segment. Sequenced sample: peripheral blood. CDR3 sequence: CASSGQGGGSEAFF. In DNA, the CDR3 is TGTGCCAGCAGCGGCCAAGGGGGGGGCTCTGAAGCTTTCTTT.